This entry lists 21 T cell receptor beta chains sequenced from one sample in a study of blood T cell repertoires in COVID-19. Sequencing used immunoSEQ multiplex PCR; TCRdb keeps in-frame clones, though not all of them. The sample holds under 250,000 clones; more than 80% are singletons and the top ten take less than 6.5%. The specimen sequenced was peripheral blood. These TCRs come from a human donor in a cohort sampled during active COVID-19.

V usage is TRBV3-1 (or the pseudogene TRBV3-2) and J usage is TRBJ1-2, with 7 bases aligning to TRBD1. V was clipped by 4 bases and J by 0 bases; unmatched bases: 5. Germline V gives CDR1 LGHDT, CDR2 YNNKEL (reference sequence). The CDR3 is 15 amino acids. The CDR3 DNA is TGTGCCAGCAGCCTGGGGGACAGACCTAACTATGGCTACACCTTC. It codes for CASSLGDRPNYGYTF.

The chain recombines TRBV12-3 or TRBV12-4 with TRBJ2-7; tentative D call: TRBD1 (6 bases). The CDR3 contains 12 residues. V lost 3 bases, J lost 10 bases, and 13 bases lay in between. CDR3 nucleotide sequence: TGTGCCAGCAGTTTCCACAGGGTTGAACAGTACTTC. Amino acids: CASSFHRVEQYF.

V gene TRBV29-1 combines with J gene TRBJ2-7; no clear D gene. There are 14 residues in the CDR3. V was shortened by 4 bases and J by 0 bases, with 13 bases between the two germline ends. CDR1 and CDR2 from the germline V gene are SQVTM and ANQGSEA. The CDR3 DNA reads as TGCAGCGTTGTAGCCGTACGCAACTCCTACGAGCAGTACTTC. This translates into CSVVAVRNSYEQYF.

V is TRBV6-4 and J is TRBJ2-1; possibly TRBD2 for D (6 bases). This CDR3 is built from 13 residues. Per germline, CDR1 MRHNA and CDR2 SNTAGT. The ends were cut back, 2 bases at V and 10 bases at J, with 12 bases in the middle. The CDR3 sequence is CASSDEEGREQFF. CDR3 bases: TGTGCCAGCAGTGACGAGGAGGGGCGCGAGCAGTTCTTC.

The V gene is TRBV18, the J gene TRBJ2-5; perhaps TRBD2 as D (5 bases). This CDR3 is 15 amino acids long. The germline V gene encodes CDR1 KGHSH and CDR2 LQKENI. V was cut by 3 bases and J by 5 bases, with 16 bases left in between. Written as DNA, the CDR3 is TGTGCCAGCTCACCCGCGGTGGGGAGTTGGGAGACCCAGTACTTC. Amino acid sequence: CASSPAVGSWETQYF.

This chain joins TRBV5-6 and TRBJ2-2; 9 nucleotides align to TRBD1. The V and J ends lost 2 bases and 5 bases, in that order; junction bases with no gene match: 13. Germline assignment: CDR1 SGHDT and CDR2 YYEEEE. There are 18 residues in the CDR3. The CDR3 bases are TGTGCCAGCAGCTTAAATACAGGGGGCGCTTATGATACCGGGGAGCTGTTTTTT. Its protein product is CASSLNTGGAYDTGELFF.

This chain connects TRBV15 to TRBJ2-7; TRBD2 is a possible D gene (7 bases). Germline CDR1 is LNHNV and CDR2 is YYDKDF (reference sequence). CDR3 size: 15 residues. Trimming removed 5 bases from V and 3 bases from J, with 17 bases in between. CDR3 coding DNA: TGTGCCACCAGCTCCCGACGGGGGGCGTTCTACGAGCAGTACTTC. The encoded protein is CATSSRRGAFYEQYF.

The CDR3 DNA is TGTGCCAGCGGGGACAGTACTTATCAGCCCCAGCATTTT. It specifies CASGDSTYQPQHF. V is TRBV6-5 and J is TRBJ1-5; 7 nucleotides align to TRBD1. V lost 8 bases to trimming and J lost 5 bases; unmatched junction nucleotides: 6. Per germline, CDR1 MNHEY and CDR2 SVGAGI. This CDR3 contains 13 residues.

CDR3 amino acids: CASSSGQGDTEAFF. CDR3 DNA: TGCGCCAGCAGCTCCGGACAGGGAGACACTGAAGCTTTCTTT. This chain uses TRBV5-1 with TRBJ1-1, with TRBD1 identical over 8 bases. CDR1 and CDR2 (germline): SGHRS, YFSETQ. The CDR3 is 14 amino acids. The ends lost 3 bases at V and 3 bases at J; junction bases unmatched: 4.

This rearrangement joins TRBV6-5 to TRBJ2-3, with TRBD2 matching over 8 bases. The CDR3 is 14 amino acids. Germline V CDR1 and CDR2: MNHEY, SVGAGI. After removal of 10 bases from V and 3 bases from J, the junction contained 9 bases not matched to a gene. The CDR3 protein is CATRGAGGTDTQYF. DNA of the CDR3: TGTGCCACACGAGGGGCGGGGGGAACAGATACGCAGTATTTT.

This clone was observed a single time. The chain joins TRBV11-2 to TRBJ2-6, with D possibly TRBD2 on 5 matching bases. V shed 7 bases and J shed 0 bases, with 13 bases lying between them. Germline V CDR1 and CDR2: SGHAT, FQNNGV. The CDR3 length is 16 residues. CDR3 bases: TGTGCCAGCACCTCGATGGGAGACTCTGGGGCCAACGTCCTGACTTTC. Amino acids: CASTSMGDSGANVLTF.

The gene calls are TRBV27 and TRBJ2-3; 7 bases fit TRBD2. V dropped 3 bases and J dropped 4; count of bases not matched to a gene: 7. The CDR3 length is 15 residues. From germline, CDR1 is MNHEY and CDR2 SMNVEV (reference sequence). The CDR3 is CASSFQRDSSDTQYF. The CDR3 DNA is TGTGCCAGCAGTTTCCAGCGGGACTCCTCAGATACGCAGTATTTT.

This rearrangement joins TRBV4-2 to TRBJ2-7; TRBD2 agrees at 11 bases. This CDR3 region has 15 residues. Germline V gene sequence: CDR1 LGHNA, CDR2 YNFKEQ. J gave up 4 bases and V 2 bases, and 4 bases lay outside the gene matches. The CDR3 coding sequence is TGTGCCAGCAGCCAAACTAGCGGGGGACTTTACGAGCAGTACTTC. It encodes CASSQTSGGLYEQYF.

The chain links TRBV29-1 to TRBJ1-5; no clear D gene. Germline assignment: CDR1 SQVTM and CDR2 ANQGSEA. The CDR3 is 12 residues long. Trimming took 6 bases from V and 3 from J, leaving 9 bases between them. CDR3 residues: CSVQQFNQPQHF. CDR3 DNA sequence: TGCAGCGTGCAACAGTTCAATCAGCCCCAGCATTTT.

The chain has TRBV6-2 or TRBV6-3 and TRBJ1-1; D ambiguous. The ends were cut back, 0 bases at V and 2 bases at J, with 7 bases in the middle. The CDR3 is made up of 14 amino acids. The germline gives CDR1 MNHEY, CDR2 SVGEGT. The CDR3 region has the DNA TGTGCCAGCAGTTACTCGAGGGCAAACACTGAAGCTTTCTTT. Its translation: CASSYSRANTEAFF.

The CDR3 spells CAIRKGTGYGYTF. The CDR3 bases are TGTGCCATCAGAAAGGGGACAGGCTATGGCTACACCTTC. This sequence joins TRBV10-3 and TRBJ1-2; TRBD1 matches at 8 bases. CDR1 and CDR2 (germline): ENHRY, SYGVKD. Germline trimming cut 6 bases from V and 4 bases from J; bases unmatched to any gene: 4. The CDR3 is 13 amino acids.

This clone occurred once. The genes are TRBV19 and TRBJ2-3; 8 bases are a match to TRBD1. V gave up 4 bases and J gave up 3 bases; unmatched junction bases: 3. CDR1 is LNHDA and CDR2 is SQIVND in the germline V gene (reference sequence). The CDR3 has 14 residues. The CDR3 region is CASSTGQGTDTQYF. For the CDR3, the DNA is TGTGCCAGTAGTACAGGACAGGGAACAGATACGCAGTATTTT.

This chain links TRBV28 with TRBJ2-5; 10 bases fit TRBD1. CDR3 size: 16 residues. V lost 5 bases and J lost 2; bases outside the gene matches: 8. Germline CDR1 is MDHEN and CDR2 is SYDVKM. The CDR3 spells CASSRYLGQGQETQYF. In DNA, the CDR3 is TGTGCCAGCAGTCGTTACCTGGGACAGGGGCAAGAGACCCAGTACTTC.

The chain is built from TRBV10-3 and TRBJ1-1; possibly TRBD1 for D (5 bases). CDR1 is ENHRY, CDR2 SYGVKD, per germline. The CDR3 sequence is 13 residues long. V lost 11 bases and J 0 bases, leaving 13 bases between the germline ends. CDR3 sequence reads: CAGSGLMNTEAFF. The CDR3 DNA reads TGTGCCGGCTCGGGACTCATGAACACTGAAGCTTTCTTT.

V is TRBV5-1 and J is TRBJ2-1, with 13 bases matching TRBD2. Trimming took 1 base from V and 9 from J; bases not matched to a gene: 7. The CDR3 sequence is 16 residues long. Germline lookup yields CDR1 SGHRS and CDR2 YFSETQ. The chain's CDR3 is CASSLIGTSGDTEQFF. CDR3 in DNA: TGCGCCAGCAGCTTGATTGGGACTAGCGGGGATACTGAGCAGTTCTTC.

In its sample, this clone was seen a few times. V gene TRBV10-3 combines with J gene TRBJ2-5; D may be TRBD2 (5 bases). Trimming took 6 bases from V and 3 from J, leaving 14 bases between them. Germline V gives CDR1 ENHRY, CDR2 SYGVKD. This CDR3 region has 14 residues. CDR3 nucleotides: TGTGCCATCAGCTCCGAGAGGAGGAAAGAGACCCAGTACTTC. Amino acid sequence: CAISSERRKETQYF.